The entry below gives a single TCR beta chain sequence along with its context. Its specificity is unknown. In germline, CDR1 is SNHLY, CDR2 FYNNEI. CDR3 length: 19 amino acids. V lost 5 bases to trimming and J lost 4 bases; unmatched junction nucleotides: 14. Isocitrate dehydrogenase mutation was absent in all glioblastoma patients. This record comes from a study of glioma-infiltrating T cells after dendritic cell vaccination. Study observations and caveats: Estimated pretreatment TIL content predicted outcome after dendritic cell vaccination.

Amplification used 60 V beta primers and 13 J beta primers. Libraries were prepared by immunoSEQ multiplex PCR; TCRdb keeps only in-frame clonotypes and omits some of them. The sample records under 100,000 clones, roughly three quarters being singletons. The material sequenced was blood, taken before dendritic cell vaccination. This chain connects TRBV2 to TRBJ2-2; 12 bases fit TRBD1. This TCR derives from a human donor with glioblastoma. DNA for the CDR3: TGTGCCAGCAGTCGACTCGCCCCCGGGACAGGGGGCGGCACCGGGGAGCTGTTTTTT. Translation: CASSRLAPGTGGGTGELFF.